This is a list of T cell receptor beta chains from one sample in a study of OX40 agonist ivuxolimab in advanced cancers. The repertoire was sequenced with immunoSEQ multiplex PCR; TCRdb's copy has only in-frame clones and lacks some. Counted here are about 76,000 clones, 70% to 90% occurring once; the ten biggest clones make up less than 6.5%. This specimen was CD4+ or CD8+ T cells sorted from blood, taken in a trial of the OX40 agonist ivuxolimab. These receptors were taken from an adult with an advanced solid tumor such as melanoma, head and neck, liver or kidney cancer. The conserved cysteine and the conserved F or W are not part of the CDR3 here. The D gene is left open where the match is weak.

CDR3 protein | D gene | V gene
ASSVGQANEQF | TRBD1 | TRBV2
ASSLGGGGSTDTQY | TRBD2 | TRBV5-1
ASSPYRLAGGNEQF | TRBD2 | TRBV7-8
ASSFGAGGPTSYEQY | TRBD2 | TRBV7-8
SVQVGGTEAF | - | TRBV29-1
AITSLLASGTDTQY | - | TRBV10-3
ASRERVRGTGYEKLF | TRBD1 | TRBV6-1
ASSPGAGTRGTDTQY | TRBD2 | TRBV5-1
ASSLEGRQGAQPQH | TRBD1 | TRBV7-9
ASSRQSSGNTIY | - | TRBV5-4
ASSIGEGLNSPLH | - | TRBV19
ASSKTGNGGYT | - | TRBV21-1
AISPRGRGSTDTQY | - | TRBV10-3
AWRGGTGEAF | - | TRBV30
ATSGAGGGVYNEQF | TRBD2 | TRBV15
ATSVTRNTEAF | - | TRBV15
ASSLGLTASSPLH | - | TRBV5-6
ASSLSAGGRSDTQY | TRBD2 | TRBV5-4
ASTPEGTGGFYEQY | TRBD2 | TRBV7-2
ASSHTDREHGNQPQH | TRBD1 | TRBV23-1
ASSPRTGRLNTEAF | TRBD1 | TRBV7-8
ASSFWEGLTDTQY | TRBD2 | TRBV5-8
ASSVSGTSGSSEQF | TRBD2 | TRBV9
AIRDEGLAKNIQY | - | TRBV10-3
ASSLEPVQYTDTQY | - | TRBV5-1
ASSSSGLAGEQF | TRBD2 | TRBV7-7
AIRTGTQDGYT | - | TRBV10-3
ASSRPAGEADTQY | TRBD2 | TRBV5-1
ASRGQGGLNTEAF | TRBD1 | TRBV2
STYLAGAYNEQF | TRBD2 | TRBV29-1
ASLKTGRIMNTEAF | - | TRBV7-9
ASSLGGDRNQPQH | - | TRBV7-2
ASSASGTLSYNEQF | TRBD2 | TRBV10-2
ASGFGTGTYEQY | TRBD1 | TRBV12-5
ASSVQADTQY | - | TRBV9
ASSSGSYTDTQY | - | TRBV7-6
ASRSGANVLT | - | TRBV11-1
ASSLVGGLQPNYEQY | - | TRBV7-2
ASSPRTGTYEQY | TRBD1 | TRBV7-3
ASSLWAGDMNTEAF | - | TRBV7-2
ATSRDLAGEETQY | TRBD2 | TRBV15
ASSEGRITEAF | - | TRBV9
ASSVSQGRDQPQH | - | TRBV9